These 5 T cell receptor beta chains originate from one sample sequenced in a study of tumor and adjacent non-tumor tissue in lung cancer. The library came from three nested PCR rounds adapted from ARM-PCR protocols. TCRdb recomputed calls from the multiplex PCR reads with MiXCR, one row per CDR3 protein. The sample carries around 200,000 distinct CDR3 sequences, 60% to 75% recorded once. RNA was extracted from bulk tissue without any cell sorting. Sequenced input: lung tumor tissue. The receptors here all came from a man in his 60s with non-small cell lung cancer.

Many counts were recorded for this clonotype. The chain joins TRBV29-1 to TRBJ2-7; D is possibly TRBD1 (7 bases). The V end lost 7 bases, the J end lost 2 bases, and 18 bases lay between the germline ends. Germline loops: CDR1 SQVTM, CDR2 ANQGSEA. The CDR3 sequence is 14 residues long. The CDR3 DNA is TGCAGCGGAACCCCGACAGGGAGGACCTACGAGCAGTACTTC. Translated, it gives CSGTPTGRTYEQYF.

The V and J genes are TRBV2 and TRBJ1-4; no definite D call. V lost 6 bases and J lost 5, with 13 bases in between. Germline V gene lookup returns CDR1 SNHLY and CDR2 FYNNEI. CDR3 size: 14 residues. CDR3 amino acids: CASRVRRDNEKLFF. In DNA form, the CDR3 reads TGTGCCAGCAGAGTCAGACGAGACAATGAAAAACTGTTTTTT.

V gene TRBV10-2 combines with J gene TRBJ1-2, with 11 bases fitting TRBD1. This CDR3 is 12 amino acids long. Losses at the gene ends were 4 bases for V and 12 bases for J; bases not matched to a gene: 4. Germline V CDR1 and CDR2: WSHSY, SAAADI. CDR3 DNA: TGCGCCAGCAGTGGGACAGGGGGCGGCCACACCTTC. Amino acids: CASSGTGGGHTF.

This clonotype was recorded once. The J gene is TRBJ2-1, the V gene TRBV5-4; D uncertain. Germline lookup yields CDR1 SGHNT and CDR2 YYREEE (reference sequence). The CDR3 is made up of 16 amino acids. V gave up 9 bases and J gave up 0 bases, with 19 bases separating them. Written as DNA, the CDR3 is TGTGCCAACACCTCGCGGTCGGAGAGCTCCTACAATGAGCAGTTCTTC. As protein: CANTSRSESSYNEQFF. Based on the CDR3 plus reference TRBV5-4 and TRBJ2-1, the full variable domain is ETGVTQSPTHLIKTRGQQVTLRCSSQSGHNTVSWYQQALGQGPQFIFQYYREEENGRGNFPPRFSGLQFPNYSSELNVNALELDDSALYLCANTSRSESSYNEQFFGPGTRLTVL.

This clonotype was seen many times. V gene TRBV29-1 combines with J gene TRBJ2-7; the D is unclear. The V end lost 4 bases, the J end lost 0 bases, and 7 bases lay between the germline ends. Germline assignment: CDR1 SQVTM and CDR2 ANQGSEA. This CDR3 contains 12 residues. The chain's CDR3 is CSVGRSSYEQYF. The CDR3, as DNA: TGCAGCGTTGGCCGTAGCTCCTACGAGCAGTACTTC.